A selection of T cell receptor beta chains follows, all from one sample in a study of CXCR3-negative and CXCR3-positive naive CD8 T cells. TCRdb reprocessed the 5' RACE reads and stores each CDR3 protein as one record, lacking DNA. In total, the table holds 90,000 to 100,000 distinct CDR3 sequences. The sample was naive CXCR3+ CD8+ T cells from blood. All receptors derive from a human donor in good health. Some clones in this sample may be carry-over from other donors' samples. Both conserved end residues are part of each CDR3. Fields, in order: V gene, J gene, CDR3 protein.

v_gene: TRBV7-9; j_gene: TRBJ2-7; CDR3aa: CASSLGLLEQYF
v_gene: TRBV28; j_gene: TRBJ1-5; CDR3aa: CASSLSATGGLRGDQPQHF
v_gene: TRBV28; j_gene: TRBJ2-1; CDR3aa: CASTPLGLAGPSSYNEQFF
v_gene: TRBV30; j_gene: TRBJ1-5; CDR3aa: CAWSVGTGWQPQHF
v_gene: TRBV10-3; j_gene: TRBJ2-3; CDR3aa: CAISESRGADTQYF
v_gene: TRBV6-5; j_gene: TRBJ2-5; CDR3aa: CASSLLAGRQETQYF
v_gene: TRBV7-3; j_gene: TRBJ2-7; CDR3aa: CASSYLSQVANYEQYF
v_gene: TRBV7-3; j_gene: TRBJ2-3; CDR3aa: CASSSTRIDTQYF
v_gene: TRBV10-3; j_gene: TRBJ2-7; CDR3aa: CAISESGGLNYEQYF
v_gene: TRBV7-2; j_gene: TRBJ2-5; CDR3aa: CASSLVTSGEETQYF
v_gene: TRBV7-2; j_gene: TRBJ2-7; CDR3aa: CASSLSALASEQYF
v_gene: TRBV5-1; j_gene: TRBJ1-1; CDR3aa: CASSWGITGVTEAFF
v_gene: TRBV29-1; j_gene: TRBJ1-1; CDR3aa: CSVERNTEAFF
v_gene: TRBV29-1; j_gene: TRBJ2-7; CDR3aa: CSVEARGSYEQYF
v_gene: TRBV7-7; j_gene: TRBJ1-1; CDR3aa: CASSLGWNTEAFF
v_gene: TRBV9; j_gene: TRBJ2-1; CDR3aa: CASSATLGGSSYNEQFF
v_gene: TRBV16; j_gene: TRBJ1-2; CDR3aa: CASSQSDIWAVDGYTF
v_gene: TRBV12-3/TRBV12-4; j_gene: TRBJ2-5; CDR3aa: CASSPLAGPQETQYF
v_gene: TRBV25-1; j_gene: TRBJ1-6; CDR3aa: CASSEVGSNSPLHF
v_gene: TRBV6-6; j_gene: TRBJ2-2; CDR3aa: CASSYSWIPNTGELFF
v_gene: TRBV27; j_gene: TRBJ2-7; CDR3aa: CASSFLADSSYEQYF